This T cell receptor beta chain appears in the sequencing data of a study of T cell responses to AZD1222 COVID-19 vaccine. As to this clone: Within the sample, other DNA sequences also encode this same CDR3.

Assay: immunoSEQ multiplex PCR; the TCRdb copy retains only in-frame clones and omits some. The sample has approximately 150,000 clones; 90% are singletons. V shed 2 bases, J shed 4 bases, and the junction held 4 bases outside the gene matches. Germline V gives CDR1 LNHDA, CDR2 SQIVND (reference sequence). The CDR3 contains 15 residues. The specimen was peripheral blood, collected 28 days after the second AZD1222 dose. This chain uses TRBV19 with TRBJ2-5; 10 positions agree with TRBD1. The receptor comes from an adult who received the AZD1222 COVID-19 vaccine. CDR3 nucleotides: TGTGCCAGTAGTATATACGGACAGGGGGGAGAGACCCAGTACTTC. Translated, it gives CASSIYGQGGETQYF.